This passage covers 17 T cell receptor beta chains from one sample sequenced in a study of CD8+ T cells in alopecia areata. RNA was extracted and reverse transcribed into cDNA as the sequencing template. Here immunoSEQ multiplex PCR was the method, and the copy in TCRdb shows in-frame clones only, minus some. The sample has 120,000 or so clones, around 45% seen once; the top ten hold 8% to 11%. Input material: NKG2D-low CD8+ T cells sorted from blood. Receptors originate from a human donor with alopecia areata.

V gene TRBV6-5 combines with J gene TRBJ1-1; D not resolved. Germline CDR1 and CDR2: MNHEY and SVGAGI. The CDR3 runs to 14 residues. Trimming pared 5 bases from V and 1 base from J, leaving 11 bases between. The CDR3 nucleotides are TGTGCCAGCAGTAACGCCTTCGGGAACACTGAAGCTTTCTTT. The encoded protein is CASSNAFGNTEAFF.

This chain connects TRBV7-9 to TRBJ1-1, with no clear D. The CDR3 spans 16 residues. Germline loops: CDR1 SEHNR, CDR2 FQNEAQ (reference sequence). V was trimmed by 5 bases and J by 1 base, leaving 17 bases between them. The CDR3 DNA sequence: TGTGCCAGCAGCACCCCGACGCACCACCCGAACACTGAAGCTTTCTTT. The encoded protein is CASSTPTHHPNTEAFF.

This clone was seen more than once but under ten times. The chain carries TRBV29-1 and TRBJ1-1; TRBD1 agrees at 10 bases. Per germline, CDR1 SQVTM and CDR2 ANQGSEA. The ends lost 4 bases at V and 10 bases at J; junction bases unmatched: 12. The CDR3 length is 14 residues. The CDR3 region is CSVVRTGGRRVAFF. The CDR3 DNA sequence: TGCAGCGTTGTCAGGACAGGGGGAAGAAGAGTAGCTTTCTTT.

This clone appeared a few times. This chain uses TRBV27 with TRBJ1-1; TRBD1 might be the D (6 bases). This CDR3 comprises 15 residues. The germline CDR1 and CDR2 sequences are MNHEY and SMNVEV (reference sequence). The germline V and J ends were trimmed by 0 bases and 1 base, with 9 bases remaining between them. CDR3 protein: CASSLSQGSNTEAFF. In DNA form, the CDR3 reads TGTGCCAGCAGTTTATCCCAGGGGTCGAACACTGAAGCTTTCTTT.

This clone showed up just a few times. V gene TRBV7-8 combines with J gene TRBJ1-1, with unresolved D. Germline values: CDR1 SGHVS, CDR2 FQNEAQ. This CDR3 is built from 14 residues. Trimming took off 2 bases at V and 1 base at J, with 8 bases between the two ends. The CDR3: CASSLWNRNTEAFF. The DNA for the CDR3 is TGTGCCAGCAGCTTATGGAACAGGAACACTGAAGCTTTCTTT.

The chain couples TRBV6-4 to TRBJ2-1; 7 bases map to TRBD2. Trimming at V came to 0 bases and at J to 6 bases, leaving 2 bases not matched to a gene. This CDR3 is 14 amino acids long. Germline V gives CDR1 MRHNA, CDR2 SNTAGT. CDR3 in DNA: TGTGCCAGCAGTGACTCGGCGGGAGTCAATGAGCAGTTCTTC. Translated, it gives CASSDSAGVNEQFF.

The chain recombines TRBV9 with TRBJ2-3; D is ambiguous. CDR1 is SGDLS, CDR2 YYNGEE, per germline. Trimming removed 3 bases from V and 6 bases from J, with 17 bases in between. The CDR3 is 15 amino acids. CDR3 DNA sequence: TGTGCCAGCAGCGCCACGTCCTCCCCCACGGATACGCAGTATTTT. The encoded protein is CASSATSSPTDTQYF.

By share, this clone ranks as large. J is TRBJ2-1 and V is TRBV15, with 9 positions matching TRBD1. The V segment lost 4 bases and the J segment 4 bases; nucleotides outside the gene matches: 8. The CDR3 contains 16 residues. Germline V lookup: CDR1 LNHNV, CDR2 YYDKDF (reference sequence). CDR3 DNA sequence: TGTGCCACCAGCACGACGGGACAGGGAGGTTACAATGAGCAGTTCTTC. This gives the protein CATSTTGQGGYNEQFF.

This clone showed up just a few times. The chain joins TRBV29-1 to TRBJ2-3; D gene unclear. The ends were cut back, 1 base at V and 0 bases at J, with 14 bases in the middle. CDR3 size: 16 residues. Per germline, CDR1 SQVTM and CDR2 ANQGSEA. The CDR3 DNA sequence: TGCAGCGTTGAAGGGCTAGGACCGCCTAGCACAGATACGCAGTATTTT. It encodes CSVEGLGPPSTDTQYF.

This clone has only a few counts. V gene TRBV29-1 combines with J gene TRBJ2-7; 7 bases align to TRBD1. Trimming removed 3 bases from V and 6 bases from J; junction bases left unmatched: 5. CDR1 is SQVTM and CDR2 is ANQGSEA in the germline V gene. The CDR3 is 12 residues long. The CDR3 here is CSVEQAGGEQYF. DNA for the CDR3: TGCAGCGTTGAGCAGGCAGGGGGCGAGCAGTACTTC.

This clone was counted a few times. The chain joins TRBV29-1 to TRBJ2-1, with D tentatively TRBD2 (6 bases). Germline loops: CDR1 SQVTM, CDR2 ANQGSEA. The CDR3 sequence is 15 residues long. The V gene lost 3 bases and the J gene lost 5 bases, with 17 bases spanning the gap. Here the CDR3 reads CSVEGGNLNNNEQFF. The CDR3, as DNA: TGCAGCGTTGAGGGCGGGAACCTAAACAACAATGAGCAGTTCTTC.

The V call is TRBV19, the J call TRBJ2-4, with D tentatively TRBD2 (6 bases). CDR1 LNHDA and CDR2 SQIVND come from the germline V gene (reference sequence). Deletions cut 6 bases from V and 0 bases from J, with 9 bases between. CDR3 size: 14 residues. The chain's CDR3 is CASRPGLAKNIQYF. In nucleotides, the CDR3 is TGTGCCAGTAGACCGGGACTAGCCAAAAACATTCAGTACTTC.

This chain uses TRBV27 with TRBJ2-3; a possible D gene is TRBD1 (5 bases). There are 12 residues in the CDR3. Trimming left V 9 bases short and J 3 bases short, with 10 bases between. Germline values: CDR1 MNHEY, CDR2 SMNVEV (reference sequence). CDR3 residues: CASGAATDTQYF. The CDR3 DNA is TGTGCCAGTGGGGCCGCGACAGATACGCAGTATTTT.

The chain couples TRBV29-1 to TRBJ2-7; no definite D call. Germline CDR1 is SQVTM and CDR2 is ANQGSEA. The length of the CDR3 is 13 residues. Trimming removed 4 bases at V and 3 bases at J, with 13 bases between. The CDR3 is CSVVEPYHYEQYF. The CDR3, as DNA: TGCAGCGTTGTAGAACCATACCACTACGAGCAGTACTTC.

This clone appeared a few times. The chain has TRBV29-1 and TRBJ1-2; tentative D call: TRBD1 (5 bases). This CDR3 comprises 12 residues. V lost 0 bases to trimming and J lost 7 bases, with 9 bases between them. Germline CDR1 SQVTM, CDR2 ANQGSEA. The CDR3 loop reads CSVEEGEGGYTF. The CDR3 DNA follows: TGCAGCGTTGAAGAGGGGGAGGGTGGCTACACCTTC.

CDR3 coding DNA: TGTGCCTGGAGTCTAGCATCGGGCGACAATGAGCAGTTCTTC. Translated: CAWSLASGDNEQFF. The V and J genes are TRBV30 and TRBJ2-1; D possibly corresponds to TRBD2 (5 bases). Trimming shortened V by 2 bases and J by 5 bases, and 13 bases separated the two germline ends. This CDR3 is built from 14 residues. CDR1 and CDR2 from the germline V gene are GTSNPN and SVGIG (reference sequence).

CDR3 region: CASSLWAGNNSPLHF. The CDR3 DNA reads as TGTGCCAGCAGTTTATGGGCGGGGAATAATTCACCCCTCCACTTT. This chain links TRBV28 with TRBJ1-6; D is ambiguous. Trimming cost V 0 bases and J 5 bases, with 8 bases left between them. There are 15 residues in the CDR3. Germline V gene lookup returns CDR1 MDHEN and CDR2 SYDVKM.